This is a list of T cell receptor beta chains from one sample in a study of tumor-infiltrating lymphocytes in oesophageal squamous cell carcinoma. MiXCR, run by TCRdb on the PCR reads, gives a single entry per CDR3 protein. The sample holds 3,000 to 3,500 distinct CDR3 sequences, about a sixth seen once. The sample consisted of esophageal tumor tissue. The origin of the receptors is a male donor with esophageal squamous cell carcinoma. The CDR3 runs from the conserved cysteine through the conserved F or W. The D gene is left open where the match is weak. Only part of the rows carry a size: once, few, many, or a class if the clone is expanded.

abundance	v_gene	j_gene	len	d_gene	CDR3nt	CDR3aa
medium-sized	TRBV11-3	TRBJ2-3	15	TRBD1	TGTGCCAGCAGCCCGCGACAGGGGGACACAGATACGCAGTATTTT	CASSPRQGDTDTQYF
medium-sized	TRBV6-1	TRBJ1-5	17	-	TGTGCCAGCAGTGAGGGGGAGGGACGGATTAGCAATCAGCCCCAGCATTTT	CASSEGEGRISNQPQHF
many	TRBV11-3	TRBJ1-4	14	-	TGTGCCAGCAGAAGACGGGACGCTCCTGAAAAACTGTTTTTT	CASRRRDAPEKLFF
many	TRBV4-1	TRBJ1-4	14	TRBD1	TGCGCCAGCAGCCGGGACAGAACTAATGAAAAACTGTTTTTT	CASSRDRTNEKLFF
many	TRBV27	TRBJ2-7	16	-	TGTGCCAGCAGTTCCCGAGTCGGGAGTTTTTCCTACGAGCAGTACTTC	CASSSRVGSFSYEQYF
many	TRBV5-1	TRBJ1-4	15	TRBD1	TGCGCCAGCAGCCGCGGGACAGTGGCTAATGAAAAACTGTTTTTT	CASSRGTVANEKLFF
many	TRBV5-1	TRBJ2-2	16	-	TGCGCCAGCACACAGGGTTTAACGGTCAACACCGGGGAGCTGTTTTTT	CASTQGLTVNTGELFF
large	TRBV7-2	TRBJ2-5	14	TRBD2	TGTGCCAGCACCCACAGCGGGGCCCAAGAGACCCAGTACTTC	CASTHSGAQETQYF
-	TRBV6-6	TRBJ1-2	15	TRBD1	TGTGCCAGCAGTTACTCCTTCGACAGGGCGGTCGGCTACACCTTC	CASSYSFDRAVGYTF
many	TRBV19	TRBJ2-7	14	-	TGTGCCAGCGGAACCCCCTGGGATTCCTACGAGCAGTACTTC	CASGTPWDSYEQYF
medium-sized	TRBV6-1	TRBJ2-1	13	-	TGTGCCAGCAGTGAAAGTTGGGGGGATGAGCAGTTCTTC	CASSESWGDEQFF
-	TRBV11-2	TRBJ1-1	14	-	TGTGCCAGCAGCTTGGAAGGAGGGGGGACTGAAGCTTTCTTT	CASSLEGGGTEAFF
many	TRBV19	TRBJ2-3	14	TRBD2	TGTGCCAGTAGTGTCGCGAGCGGGGGAGATACGCAGTATTTT	CASSVASGGDTQYF
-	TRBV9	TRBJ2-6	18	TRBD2	TGTGCCAGCAGCGGGGGACTAGCGGGTACTTCTGGGGCCAACGTCCTGACTTTC	CASSGGLAGTSGANVLTF
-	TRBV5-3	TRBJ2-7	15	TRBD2	TGTGCCAGCAGCTCGACTAGCGGGGGGGCCTACGAGCAGTACTTC	CASSSTSGGAYEQYF
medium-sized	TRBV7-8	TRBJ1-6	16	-	TGTGCCAGCAGCTTAAACAGAACTCCTTATAATTCACCCCTCCACTTT	CASSLNRTPYNSPLHF
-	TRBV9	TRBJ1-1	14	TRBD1	TGTGCCAGCAGCGTCGACAGGGACAACACTGAAGCTTTCTTT	CASSVDRDNTEAFF
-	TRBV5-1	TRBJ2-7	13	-	TGCGCCAGCAGCCCGGGACGTTCCTACGAGCAGTACTTC	CASSPGRSYEQYF
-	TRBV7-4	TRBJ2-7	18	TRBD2	TGTGCGGGCAGCTTAGCGGGCCGTACCCTTGCTCAATCCTACGAGCAGTACTTC	CAGSLAGRTLAQSYEQYF
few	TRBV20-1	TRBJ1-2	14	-	TGCAGTGCTAGAGATCTTAATGCCCACTATGGCTACACCTTC	CSARDLNAHYGYTF
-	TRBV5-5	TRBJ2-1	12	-	TGTGCCAGCAGCTTGGCTAACTACGAGCAGTTCTTC	CASSLANYEQFF
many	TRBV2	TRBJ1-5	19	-	TGTGCCAGCAGTGCCCGCAGGACAAGGAACTTATATAGCAATCAGCCCCAGCATTTT	CASSARRTRNLYSNQPQHF
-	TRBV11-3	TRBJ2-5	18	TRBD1	TGTGCCAGCAGCTTAGATTGGCAGAACAGGGGGCGACCCAGTGAGCAGTACTTC	CASSLDWQNRGRPSEQYF
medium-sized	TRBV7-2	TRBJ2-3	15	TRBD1	TGTGCCAGCAAGAAACAGGGGACATTCACAGATACGCAGTATTTT	CASKKQGTFTDTQYF
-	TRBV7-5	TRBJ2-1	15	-	-	CISVPEAFRGNEQFF
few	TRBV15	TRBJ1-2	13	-	TGTGCCACCACCGCTACAGGGAACTATGGCTACACCTTC	CATTATGNYGYTF
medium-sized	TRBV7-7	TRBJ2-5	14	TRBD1	TGTGCTAGCAGCTTAGTGGGACAGAAAGAGACCCAGTACTTC	CASSLVGQKETQYF